This T cell receptor (beta chain) came from a study of blood T cell repertoires in COVID-19. Across the whole study: Samples came from the United States, Italy and Spain, spanning acute and convalescent COVID-19. The cDNA or gDNA used as material had been derived from T cells, B-cell-depleted T cells, or PBMCs.

Source study methods: Amplifying reference gene primers gave estimates of nucleated cell counts. Sequencing used immunoSEQ multiplex PCR; TCRdb keeps in-frame clones, though not all of them. V and J calls and clone size come straight from that table; D and trimming were deduced from the DNA. The sample has just over 75,000 clones; roughly 89% are singletons. With 0 bases clipped from V and 6 bases from J, the junction kept 4 bases outside the gene matches. Looked up from germline, CDR1 is MGHRA and CDR2 is YSYEKL. The CDR3 length is 15 residues. Sample: peripheral blood. This chain uses TRBV4-1 with TRBJ1-5, with 8 bases fitting TRBD1. This receptor was taken from a man aged 45 to 65 with acute or convalescent COVID-19. In DNA form, the CDR3 reads TGCGCCAGCAGCCAAGAAGGGCAGGGGGCTCAGCCCCAGCATTTT. This codes for CASSQEGQGAQPQHF.